A selection of T cell receptor beta chains follows, all from one sample in a study of a mutant IDH1 vaccine in newly diagnosed glioma. Repertoires were generated with immunoSEQ multiplex PCR, while TCRdb's copy carries only in-frame clones and drops some. In the table there are over 20,000 clones, 79% of which are singletons. No antigens are known for them. The sample was PBMCs, taken from a glioma patient whose treatment included an IDH1 peptide vaccine. The receptors derive from a man aged 35-49 years with glioma. CDR3s include the opening cysteine and the closing phenylalanine or tryptophan. D genes are given only for firm matches. Clone size is not always given. Where it is, it says once, few, many or a class for expanded clones.

TRBJ2-3,TRBD2,once,TRBV7-2,TGTGCCAGCAGCAGGCCTAGCGGGAGATCAGATACGCAGTATTTT,CASSRPSGRSDTQYF
TRBJ1-1,-,-,TRBV27,TGTGCCAGCAGTTTACCTGGACACGGGTACACTGAAGCTTTCTTT,CASSLPGHGYTEAFF
TRBJ2-1,-,-,TRBV11-2,TGTGCCAGCAGCAGAACTGTCGGGGCGGGGCCAAACTCCTACAATGAGCAGTTCTTC,CASSRTVGAGPNSYNEQFF
TRBJ1-1,-,-,TRBV18,TGTGCCAGCTCACCTATAGCGACGGTACACCCGAACACTGAAGCTTTCTTT,CASSPIATVHPNTEAFF
TRBJ1-6,-,-,TRBV7-2,TGTGCCAGCAGCCAGGACGGATATAATTCACCCCTCCACTTT,CASSQDGYNSPLHF
TRBJ2-1,TRBD1,-,TRBV5-1,TGCGCCAGCAGCTTGGAAAGGACAGGGAATGAGCAGTTCTTC,CASSLERTGNEQFF
TRBJ1-1,-,-,TRBV19,TGTGCCAGTAGTATACGACGGGAAATTGGGTTTACTGAAGCTTTCTTT,CASSIRREIGFTEAFF
TRBJ1-3,TRBD1,-,TRBV9,TGTGCCAGCAGCGTGACAGGGGGAAACACCATATATTTT,CASSVTGGNTIYF
TRBJ2-3,TRBD2,-,TRBV19,TGTGCCAGTAGTATAGGGAGGACTAGTTTCCGCACAGATACGCAGTATTTT,CASSIGRTSFRTDTQYF
TRBJ1-1,-,-,TRBV10-2,TGCGCCAGCAGGAAAGGGATGAACACTGAAGCTTTCTTT,CASRKGMNTEAFF
TRBJ1-1,-,few,TRBV5-1,TGCGCCAGCAGCTTTTCGCAGCAGAACACTGAAGCTTTCTTT,CASSFSQQNTEAFF
TRBJ1-2,-,-,TRBV7-2,TGTGCCAGCAGCTTAGCCGGCAGGGTAGGTGGCTACACCTTC,CASSLAGRVGGYTF
TRBJ2-2,-,-,TRBV27,TGTGCCAGCAGTTTATTAGCAGGGCAGGGGACCGGGGAGCTGTTTTTT,CASSLLAGQGTGELFF
TRBJ1-5,TRBD1,-,TRBV5-6,TGTGCCAGCAGTTTCATGACAGGGGGCGAGCAGCCCCAGCATTTT,CASSFMTGGEQPQHF